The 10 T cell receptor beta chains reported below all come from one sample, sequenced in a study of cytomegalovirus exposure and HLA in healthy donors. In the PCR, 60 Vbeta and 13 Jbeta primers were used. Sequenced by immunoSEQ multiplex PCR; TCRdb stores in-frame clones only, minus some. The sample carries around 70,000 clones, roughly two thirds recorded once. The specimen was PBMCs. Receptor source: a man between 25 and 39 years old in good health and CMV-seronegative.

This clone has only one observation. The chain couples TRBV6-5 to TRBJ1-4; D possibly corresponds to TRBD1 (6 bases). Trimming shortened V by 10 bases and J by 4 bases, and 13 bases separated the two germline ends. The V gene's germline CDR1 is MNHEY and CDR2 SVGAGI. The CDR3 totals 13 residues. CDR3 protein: CAILDRHNEKLFF. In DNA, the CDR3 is TGTGCCATCCTGGACAGACATAATGAAAAACTGTTTTTT.

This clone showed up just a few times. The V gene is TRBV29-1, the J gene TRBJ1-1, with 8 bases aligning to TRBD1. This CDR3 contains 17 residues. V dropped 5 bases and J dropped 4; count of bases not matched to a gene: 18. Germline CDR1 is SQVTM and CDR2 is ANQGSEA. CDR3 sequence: CSVSTLGQGFRSTEAFF. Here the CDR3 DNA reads TGCAGCGTTTCGACACTTGGACAGGGATTCAGGTCCACTGAAGCTTTCTTT.

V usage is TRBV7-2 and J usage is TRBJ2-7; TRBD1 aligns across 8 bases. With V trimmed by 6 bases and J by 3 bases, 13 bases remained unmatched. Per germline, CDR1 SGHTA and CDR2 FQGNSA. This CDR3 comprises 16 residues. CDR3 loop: CASSPTGVTSLYEQYF. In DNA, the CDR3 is TGTGCCAGCAGTCCGACAGGGGTCACGAGTCTCTACGAGCAGTACTTC.

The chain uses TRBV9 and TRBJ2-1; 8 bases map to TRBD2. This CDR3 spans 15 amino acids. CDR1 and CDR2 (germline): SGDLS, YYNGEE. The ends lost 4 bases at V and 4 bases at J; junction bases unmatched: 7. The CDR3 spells CASSLGAGGYNEQFF. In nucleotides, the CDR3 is TGTGCCAGCAGCCTGGGGGCGGGGGGTTACAATGAGCAGTTCTTC.

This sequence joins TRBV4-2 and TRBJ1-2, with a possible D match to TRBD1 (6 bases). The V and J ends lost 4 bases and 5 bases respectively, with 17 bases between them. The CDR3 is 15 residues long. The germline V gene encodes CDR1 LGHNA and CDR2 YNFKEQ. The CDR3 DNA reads TGTGCCAGCAGCCCCAGACAGGTCAATTCTTATGGCTACACCTTC. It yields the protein CASSPRQVNSYGYTF.

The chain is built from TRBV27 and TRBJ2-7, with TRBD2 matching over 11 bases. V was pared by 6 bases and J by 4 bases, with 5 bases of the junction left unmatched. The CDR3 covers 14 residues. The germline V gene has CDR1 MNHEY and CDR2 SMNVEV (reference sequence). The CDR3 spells CASRFRTSGYEQYF. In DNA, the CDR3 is TGTGCCAGCAGGTTCCGGACTAGCGGGTACGAGCAGTACTTC.

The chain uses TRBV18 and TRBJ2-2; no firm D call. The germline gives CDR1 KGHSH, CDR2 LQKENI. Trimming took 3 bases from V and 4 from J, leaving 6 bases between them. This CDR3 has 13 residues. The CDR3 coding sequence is TGTGCCAGCTCACCTCTAGGCACCGGGGAGCTGTTTTTT. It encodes CASSPLGTGELFF.

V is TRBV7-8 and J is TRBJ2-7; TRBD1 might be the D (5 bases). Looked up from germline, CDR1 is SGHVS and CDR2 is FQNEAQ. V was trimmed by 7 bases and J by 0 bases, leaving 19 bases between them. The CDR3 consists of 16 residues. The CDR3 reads CASTVSTAFSSYEQYF. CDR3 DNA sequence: TGTGCCAGCACCGTCTCGACAGCCTTTTCCTCCTACGAGCAGTACTTC.

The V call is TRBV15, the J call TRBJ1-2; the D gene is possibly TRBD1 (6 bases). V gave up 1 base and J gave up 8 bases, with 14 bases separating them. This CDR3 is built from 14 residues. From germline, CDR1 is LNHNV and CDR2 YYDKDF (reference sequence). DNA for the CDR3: TGTGCCACCAGCAGAGGGACAGCCAAAAGGGGCTACACCTTC. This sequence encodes CATSRGTAKRGYTF.

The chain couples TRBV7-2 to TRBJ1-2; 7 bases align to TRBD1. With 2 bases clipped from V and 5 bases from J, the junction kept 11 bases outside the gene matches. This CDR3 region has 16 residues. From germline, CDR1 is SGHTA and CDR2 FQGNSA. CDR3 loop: CASSLTGDAIFYGYTF. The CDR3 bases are TGTGCCAGCAGCTTAACAGGGGACGCCATTTTTTATGGCTACACCTTC.